The 27 T cell receptor beta chains given below trace back to one sample, sequenced in a study of naive and memory T cell subsets. Antigen specificity for these receptors is unknown. An equimolar mix of two oligonucleotides served as the beta constant-region primer for TRBC1 and TRBC2. Ligated cDNA was amplified by four rounds of PCR with nested alpha and beta constant-region primers and SP2. TCRdb itself ran the UMI-ligation and nested PCR reads through MiXCR, one entry per CDR3 protein. In the table there are approximately 100,000 distinct CDR3 sequences, around 13% of which are singletons. Study-wide results and caveats: A few larger clonotypes appeared in naive repertoires, especially CD8, possibly memory cells re-expressing CD45RA.

Sample: naive CD8+ T cells from blood. Receptors originate from a human donor in good health.

This rearrangement joins TRBV13 to TRBJ2-7; possible D gene TRBD1, 5 bases. CDR3 length: 14 residues. Trimming pared 1 base from V and 4 bases from J, leaving 11 bases between. Per the germline V gene, CDR1 is PRHDT and CDR2 is FYEKMQ (reference sequence). CDR3 protein: CASSLAGQGYEQYF. Written as DNA, the CDR3 is TGTGCCAGCAGCTTAGCCGGGCAGGGATACGAGCAGTACTTC. The complete variable domain, with remaining parts taken from reference TRBV13 and TRBJ2-7, reads AAGVIQSPRHLIKEKRETATLKCYPIPRHDTVYWYQQGPGQDPQFLISFYEKMQSDKGSIPDRFSAQQFSDYHSELNMSSLELGDSALYFCASSLAGQGYEQYFGPGTRLTVT.

This clonotype was observed many times. This CDR3 is CASSSNTASYEQYF. CDR3 nucleotide sequence: TGTGCCAGCAGCTCGAATACCGCCTCCTACGAGCAGTACTTC. This chain links TRBV13 with TRBJ2-7; no reliable D call. This CDR3 spans 14 amino acids. The V gene's germline CDR1 is PRHDT and CDR2 FYEKMQ (reference sequence). V lost 4 bases, J lost 0 bases, and 10 bases lay in between.

This clonotype came up many times. The rearrangement joins TRBV4-3 to TRBJ2-7; D unclear. Trimming removed 4 bases from V and 0 bases from J, with 16 bases in between. CDR1 is LGHNA, CDR2 YSLEER, per germline. The CDR3 spans 16 residues. CDR3 in amino acids: CASSLSATVSSYEQYF. CDR3 in DNA: TGCGCCAGCAGCCTCTCTGCGACGGTGAGCTCCTACGAGCAGTACTTC.

The V gene is TRBV14, the J gene TRBJ2-7; 9 bases fit TRBD2. V shed 4 bases and J 1 base; nucleotides not matched to a gene: 11. The CDR3 covers 17 residues. CDR1 and CDR2 (germline): SGHDN, FVKESK. The CDR3 coding sequence is TGTGCCAGCAGCCCGGACTTAGCGGGGGTCCCATCCTACGAGCAGTACTTC. Amino acid sequence: CASSPDLAGVPSYEQYF.

The chain joins TRBV5-6 to TRBJ2-3, with TRBD1 identical over 8 bases. Per the germline V gene, CDR1 is SGHDT and CDR2 is YYEEEE. The V and J ends lost 4 bases and 6 bases, in that order; junction bases with no gene match: 10. The CDR3 extends over 15 amino acids. The CDR3, as DNA: TGTGCCAGCAGCGAAGACAGGGGAGGTCCCGATACGCAGTATTTT. This gives the protein CASSEDRGGPDTQYF.

The chain links TRBV15 to TRBJ2-5, with D uncertain. The CDR3 consists of 11 residues. CDR1 LNHNV and CDR2 YYDKDF come from the germline V gene (reference sequence). The germline V and J ends were trimmed by 3 bases and 4 bases, with 3 bases remaining between them. The CDR3 nucleotides read TGTGCCACCAGCAGTGGAGAGACCCAGTACTTC. It specifies CATSSGETQYF.

Regarding this clonotype: A much larger clone is a single base away; this may be a read error. The missing conserved phenylalanine or tryptophan at the end of this CDR3 makes a read error likely. The chain couples TRBV12-5 to TRBJ2-2; 10 bases fit TRBD1. CDR1 LGHNT and CDR2 FRNRAP come from the germline V gene. This CDR3 spans 17 amino acids. Trimming removed 6 bases from V and 0 bases from J; junction bases left unmatched: 7. The CDR3 DNA reads as TGTGCTAGTGGACCGGGACAGGGGCCGGCGAACACCGGGGAGCTGTTTTCT. This encodes CASGPGQGPANTGELFS.

This clonotype was observed a few times. The chain uses TRBV13 and TRBJ1-1, with D maybe TRBD1 (5 bases). The length of the CDR3 is 13 residues. CDR1 PRHDT and CDR2 FYEKMQ come from the germline V gene (reference sequence). V lost 4 bases to trimming and J lost 5 bases, with 11 bases between them. As DNA, the CDR3 is TGTGCCAGCAGCTCCAGGGAGTGGACTGAAGCTTTCTTT. Protein: CASSSREWTEAFF.

The rearrangement uses TRBV15 and TRBJ2-2; D remains ambiguous. The CDR3 runs to 14 residues. With 3 bases removed from V and 1 base from J, the gap between germline ends came to 6 bases. Looked up from germline, CDR1 is LNHNV and CDR2 is YYDKDF (reference sequence). As DNA, the CDR3 is TGTGCCACCAGCAGCAGGAGGAACACCGGGGAGCTGTTTTTT. Protein: CATSSRRNTGELFF. The full variable domain, completed using reference TRBV15 and TRBJ2-2, is DAMVIQNPRYQVTQFGKPVTLSCSQTLNHNVMYWYQQKSSQAPKLLFHYYDKDFNNEADTPDNFQSRRPNTSFCFLDIRSPGLGDTAMYLCATSSRRNTGELFFGEGSRLTVL.

This chain connects TRBV11-2 to TRBJ2-5, with D possibly being TRBD2 (6 bases). The V and J ends lost 0 bases and 5 bases respectively, with 22 bases between them. The CDR3 is made up of 18 amino acids. The germline V gene has CDR1 SGHAT and CDR2 FQNNGV. The CDR3 loop reads CASSLEITGGGKRETQYF. CDR3 nucleotides: TGTGCCAGCAGCTTAGAGATAACGGGCGGCGGGAAGAGGGAGACCCAGTACTTC.

This clonotype was observed many times. V usage is TRBV10-3 and J usage is TRBJ2-3; D unresolved. Trimming took off 0 bases at V and 0 bases at J, with 7 bases between the two ends. This CDR3 spans 15 amino acids. In germline, CDR1 is ENHRY, CDR2 SYGVKD. The CDR3 spells CAISESTASTDTQYF. CDR3 bases: TGTGCCATCAGTGAGTCGACGGCTAGCACAGATACGCAGTATTTT.

This chain links TRBV20-1 with TRBJ2-7, with 8 positions matching TRBD1. The J segment lost 3 bases and the V segment lost 5 bases, leaving 3 bases of the junction unmatched. Per germline, CDR1 DFQATT and CDR2 SNEGSKA (reference sequence). CDR3 length equals 12 residues. CDR3 coding DNA: TGCAGTGCTTCTGGACAGGGCTACGAGCAGTACTTC. It codes for CSASGQGYEQYF.

This chain connects TRBV29-1 to TRBJ2-1; TRBD2 matches 9 bases. J was trimmed by 6 bases and V by 5 bases; bases with no gene match: 8. The CDR3 is 14 residues long. Germline CDR1 reads SQVTM; CDR2 reads ANQGSEA. CDR3 loop: CSVYQASGVNEQFF. The CDR3 DNA follows: TGCAGCGTTTATCAGGCTAGCGGGGTCAATGAGCAGTTCTTC.

The rearrangement joins TRBV27 to TRBJ2-1, with a tentative D call TRBD1 (6 bases). V was pared by 2 bases and J by 2 bases, with 7 bases between. Per the germline V gene, CDR1 is MNHEY and CDR2 is SMNVEV (reference sequence). CDR3 size: 14 residues. The CDR3: CASSLGQTYNEQFF. CDR3 nucleotides: TGTGCCAGCAGTTTAGGACAGACCTACAATGAGCAGTTCTTC.

Only a few counts were recorded for this clonotype. Written as DNA, the CDR3 is TGTGCCAGCAGCCCCCGGGGCCCGCTAGTCCCAGATACGCAGTATTTT. As protein: CASSPRGPLVPDTQYF. The chain is built from TRBV7-9 and TRBJ2-3; D assignment may be TRBD1 or TRBD2 (5 bases each). Looked up from germline, CDR1 is SEHNR and CDR2 is FQNEAQ (reference sequence). The V end was cut by 5 bases, the J end by 4 bases, with 19 bases between. The CDR3 loop spans 16 amino acids.

A few counts support this clonotype. This chain joins TRBV6-2 or TRBV6-3 and TRBJ1-1; no clear D gene. Germline-derived CDR1 and CDR2 are MNHEY and SVGEGT. Trimming left V 0 bases short and J 0 bases short, with 2 bases between. CDR3 length: 13 residues. CDR3 loop: CASSYSVNTEAFF. DNA of the CDR3: TGTGCCAGCAGTTACTCGGTGAACACTGAAGCTTTCTTT.

This clonotype was detected a few times. The chain uses TRBV5-1 and TRBJ1-1; D may be TRBD1 (6 bases). The CDR3 loop spans 13 amino acids. V gave up 5 bases and J gave up 5 bases, with 13 bases separating them. From germline, CDR1 is SGHRS and CDR2 YFSETQ. CDR3 coding DNA: TGCGCCAGCAGAGGGGGAGGAGGGACTGAAGCTTTCTTT. Protein sequence: CASRGGGGTEAFF. Based on the CDR3 plus reference TRBV5-1 and TRBJ1-1, the full variable domain is KAGVTQTPRYLIKTRGQQVTLSCSPISGHRSVSWYQQTPGQGLQFLFEYFSETQRNKGNFPGRFSGRQFSNSRSEMNVSTLELGDSALYLCASRGGGGTEAFFGQGTRLTVV.

The CDR3 loop is CASSLDRGATEAFF. The CDR3 DNA reads as TGCGCCAGCAGCTTGGACAGGGGTGCCACTGAAGCTTTCTTT. This chain connects TRBV5-1 to TRBJ1-1; TRBD1 aligns across 7 bases. This CDR3 region has 14 residues. The germline CDR1 and CDR2 sequences are SGHRS and YFSETQ. V lost 0 bases, J lost 4 bases, and 3 bases stayed unmatched.

This clonotype has a handful of counts. This CDR3 is CASRSGTGYTF. The DNA of the CDR3 is TGTGCCAGCAGGAGTGGGACTGGCTACACCTTC. The chain links TRBV2 to TRBJ1-2; D possibly corresponds to TRBD1 (5 bases). CDR3 length equals 11 residues. Trimming stripped 6 bases from V and 7 bases from J, with 9 bases between. The germline CDR1 and CDR2 sequences are SNHLY and FYNNEI.

The J gene is TRBJ2-1, the V gene TRBV3-1; a possible D gene is TRBD2 (6 bases). The germline V gene encodes CDR1 LGHDT and CDR2 YNNKEL (reference sequence). The V end lost 4 bases, the J end lost 4 bases, and 11 bases lay between the germline ends. The CDR3 loop spans 14 amino acids. CDR3 in DNA: TGTGCCAGCAGCCTCTGGACTAAATACAATGAGCAGTTCTTC. Translated, it gives CASSLWTKYNEQFF.

This clonotype was seen repeatedly, ten times or more. The V call is TRBV20-1, the J call TRBJ1-6, with 8 bases aligning to TRBD1. The germline V gene has CDR1 DFQATT and CDR2 SNEGSKA (reference sequence). The trim removed 4 bases at V and 9 bases at J, leaving 5 bases unmatched. This CDR3 is 13 amino acids long. The CDR3 DNA reads TGCAGTGCTATCGGACAGGGCGGTTCACCCCTCCACTTT. This codes for CSAIGQGGSPLHF.

This clonotype appeared a few times. The chain joins TRBV12-3 or TRBV12-4 to TRBJ1-4, with D hard to call. The CDR3 runs 14 residues. The germline V and J ends were trimmed by 6 bases and 7 bases, with 15 bases remaining between them. The CDR3 sequence is CASRSENAFEKLFF. CDR3 nucleotide sequence: TGTGCCAGCAGGTCGGAAAACGCGTTTGAAAAACTGTTTTTT.

This clonotype appeared a few times. The rearrangement links TRBV7-9 to TRBJ2-3; TRBD1 agrees at 11 bases. J lost 3 bases, V lost 5 bases, and 10 bases had no gene match. Germline CDR1 reads SEHNR; CDR2 reads FQNEAQ (reference sequence). This CDR3 comprises 17 residues. CDR3 loop: CASSPIMGQGETDTQYF. Written as DNA, the CDR3 is TGTGCCAGCAGCCCGATTATGGGACAGGGGGAGACAGATACGCAGTATTTT.

In this sample, this clonotype turned up many times. CDR3 sequence reads: CAIPIPSLPYEQYF. The CDR3, as DNA: TGTGCCATCCCGATACCTTCCTTACCCTACGAGCAGTACTTC. This sequence joins TRBV19 and TRBJ2-7; D gene unclear. This CDR3 spans 14 amino acids. V lost 10 bases, J lost 2 bases, and 18 bases lay in between. Germline CDR1 and CDR2: LNHDA and SQIVND (reference sequence).

The chain employs TRBV12-3 or TRBV12-4 and TRBJ1-1; D is uncertain. This CDR3 is built from 15 residues. Trimming cost V 1 base and J 3 bases, with 12 bases left between them. The CDR3 reads CASSLVFGRHTEAFF. The CDR3 DNA reads as TGTGCCAGCAGTTTAGTCTTTGGGAGGCACACTGAAGCTTTCTTT.

J is TRBJ1-2 and V is TRBV4-3; D possibly corresponds to TRBD1 (5 bases). Trimming removed 1 base from V and 5 bases from J, with 14 bases in between. CDR1 and CDR2 from the germline V gene are LGHNA and YSLEER. This CDR3 has 15 residues. In DNA form, the CDR3 reads TGCGCCAGCAGCCAAGTGACCGGGGGAAGATATGGCTACACCTTC. It translates to CASSQVTGGRYGYTF.

In its sample, this clonotype was seen many times. The rearrangement uses TRBV4-1 and TRBJ2-1; unclear D gene. The CDR3 length is 16 residues. V lost 0 bases and J 2 bases, leaving 11 bases between the germline ends. Germline V CDR1 and CDR2: MGHRA, YSYEKL. In DNA, the CDR3 is TGCGCCAGCAGCCAAGATCCCAGGACGACCTACAATGAGCAGTTCTTC. Protein: CASSQDPRTTYNEQFF.